This T cell receptor (beta chain) derives from a study of cytomegalovirus exposure and HLA in healthy donors. Study overall: Early on, a data release was issued that held 85 million to 95 million unique TCRs from HLA-typed donors.

PCR amplification relied on 60 Vbeta primers (plus 13 Jbeta primers). Only in-frame clones appear in the TCRdb table, and some are missing; sequencing was by immunoSEQ multiplex PCR. The sample carries roughly 250,000 clones, 70% to 90% recorded once. With regard to this clone: Its antigen remains unknown.

Trimming removed 5 bases from V and 10 bases from J, with 8 bases in between. The V gene's germline CDR1 is SEHNR and CDR2 FQNEAQ (reference sequence). The CDR3 covers 11 residues. Whole-study results and caveats: Later on, a genetic analysis was performed. It linked a missense variant in DCLRE1C with V- and J-gene trimming of TCR beta. Most CMV-associated TCR beta chains were later found to appear HLA-restricted. A later analysis showed TCR association rates differing by HLA locus, peaking at DRB1 and lowest at HLA-C.

The clonotype was recovered from a woman between 40 and 55 years old in good health and CMV-seropositive. What was sequenced was PBMCs. The J gene is TRBJ1-4, the V gene TRBV7-9, with no clear D. In DNA form, the CDR3 reads TGTGCCAGCAGCCCGGTCGGAAAACTGTTTTTT. Amino acids: CASSPVGKLFF.